These 24 T cell receptor beta chains were all obtained from the same sample, sequenced in a study of T cell responses to AZD1222 COVID-19 vaccine (dated by TCRdb to 2020 to 2023). This sample's time point label indicates: baseline before first vaccination. The library was obtained by the immunoSEQ multiplex PCR assay. TCRdb took this table from immuneACCESS and kept in-frame rearrangements with V and J called. Such tables lack part of the clones; where checked against another copy, unresolved V genes explain under half of the gap, and the rest is unexplained. The sample records around 120,000 clones, over 75% of which are singletons. More than 3% of the sample goes to the ten largest clones. Sequencing used peripheral blood, obtained on day 0 of AZD1222 vaccination. Receptor source: an adult in good health.

The chain couples TRBV27 to TRBJ1-1; tentatively, D is TRBD1 (5 bases). The CDR3 contains 14 residues. The V and J ends lost 0 bases and 8 bases respectively, with 13 bases between them. Germline V gene data show CDR1 as MNHEY and CDR2 as SMNVEV (reference sequence). The CDR3 nucleotides read TGTGCCAGCAGTTTATCGATGGGGGGGTACGAAGCTTTCTTT. Translation: CASSLSMGGYEAFF.

This clone was counted once. V gene TRBV19 combines with J gene TRBJ1-2; 7 nucleotides agree with TRBD1. Unmatched junction bases numbered 5, after V lost 4 bases and J lost 0 bases. CDR1 is LNHDA, CDR2 SQIVND, per germline (reference sequence). This CDR3 region has 15 residues. CDR3 DNA sequence: TGTGCCAGTAGTAGCACAGGGGTAGCTAACTATGGCTACACCTTC. Translated, it gives CASSSTGVANYGYTF.

The V call is TRBV12-3 or TRBV12-4, the J call TRBJ1-2; D perhaps matches TRBD1 (5 bases). Trimming shortened V by 4 bases and J by 5 bases, and 11 bases separated the two germline ends. The CDR3 runs 13 residues. The CDR3 protein is CASSWGGPYGYTF. CDR3 DNA sequence: TGTGCCAGCAGTTGGGGGGGACCTTATGGCTACACCTTC.

V gene TRBV27 combines with J gene TRBJ2-7; 8 positions agree with TRBD1. CDR1 is MNHEY, CDR2 SMNVEV, per germline (reference sequence). The CDR3 contains 13 residues. The trim removed 6 bases at V and 4 bases at J, leaving 5 bases unmatched. CDR3 sequence: CASRITGGYEQYF. The DNA of the CDR3 is TGTGCCAGCAGGATCACAGGGGGTTACGAGCAGTACTTC.

The chain links TRBV5-1 to TRBJ1-3, with 9 bases fitting TRBD1. The V gene's germline CDR1 is SGHRS and CDR2 YFSETQ. Trimming removed 0 bases from V and 1 base from J; junction bases left unmatched: 8. There are 18 residues in the CDR3. The CDR3 sequence is CASSLVLQGAESGNTIYF. CDR3 bases: TGCGCCAGCAGCTTGGTGCTACAGGGGGCAGAGTCTGGAAACACCATATATTTT.

The CDR3 nucleotides are TGTGCCAGCAGCCCCATGACACGGGGTGAAGCTTTCTTT. Translated, it gives CASSPMTRGEAFF. V usage is TRBV9 and J usage is TRBJ1-1; no clear D. V was shortened by 4 bases and J by 7 bases, with 14 bases between the two germline ends. This CDR3 spans 13 amino acids. Germline lookup yields CDR1 SGDLS and CDR2 YYNGEE.

This clone came up once. The V call is TRBV9, the J call TRBJ1-2; weak D call: TRBD1 (5 bases). V was trimmed by 7 bases and J by 3 bases, leaving 13 bases between them. The CDR3 consists of 13 residues. Germline CDR1 and CDR2: SGDLS and YYNGEE. CDR3 sequence: CASGTQGDYGYTF. As DNA, the CDR3 is TGTGCCAGCGGGACCCAGGGTGACTATGGCTACACCTTC.

The chain couples TRBV18 to TRBJ1-2; a weak D match, TRBD1 (6 bases). V lost 0 bases and J 8 bases, leaving 13 bases between the germline ends. Per germline, CDR1 KGHSH and CDR2 LQKENI. The CDR3 runs 14 residues. CDR3 sequence (DNA): TGTGCCAGCTCACCACCGATCGGGGGCGGCGGCTACACCTTC. Translating gives CASSPPIGGGGYTF.

In its sample, this clone was seen a few times. The chain links TRBV10-3 to TRBJ2-7; 9 positions agree with TRBD1. CDR3 length equals 13 residues. Trimming at V came to 11 bases and at J to 2 bases, leaving 7 bases not matched to a gene. In germline, CDR1 is ENHRY, CDR2 SYGVKD. The CDR3 reads CALGTGKTYEQYF. CDR3 nucleotide sequence: TGTGCCTTGGGGACAGGGAAAACCTACGAGCAGTACTTC.

This clone was detected only a few times. V gene TRBV6-4 combines with J gene TRBJ2-6, with 7 bases aligning to TRBD2. This CDR3 spans 16 amino acids. With 7 bases clipped from V and 0 bases from J, the junction kept 6 bases outside the gene matches. Germline CDR1 is MRHNA and CDR2 is SNTAGT. CDR3 protein: CASMSSSGSGANVLTF. The DNA of the CDR3 is TGTGCCAGCATGAGCTCTAGCGGCTCTGGGGCCAACGTCCTGACTTTC.

The J gene is TRBJ2-3, the V gene TRBV19; D may be TRBD1 (5 bases). Germline V gene lookup returns CDR1 LNHDA and CDR2 SQIVND (reference sequence). The CDR3 contains 15 residues. Between the trimmed V and J ends, which lost 6 bases and 0 bases, there was a span of 13 bases. CDR3 amino acids: CASSLDTSSTDTQYF. CDR3 nucleotide sequence: TGTGCCAGTAGCCTGGACACTTCTAGCACAGATACGCAGTATTTT.

V usage is TRBV15 and J usage is TRBJ1-2; D is ambiguous. The CDR3 totals 14 residues. The ends were cut back, 1 base at V and 3 bases at J, with 9 bases in the middle. Germline values: CDR1 LNHNV, CDR2 YYDKDF (reference sequence). DNA for the CDR3: TGTGCCACCAGCAGAGTCCGATGGGACTATGGCTACACCTTC. Its translation is CATSRVRWDYGYTF. The full variable domain, completed using reference TRBV15 and TRBJ1-2, is DAMVIQNPRYQVTQFGKPVTLSCSQTLNHNVMYWYQQKSSQAPKLLFHYYDKDFNNEADTPDNFQSRRPNTSFCFLDIRSPGLGDTAMYLCATSRVRWDYGYTFGSGTRLTVV.

The CDR3 region is CASSATSGGQFTNEQFF. CDR3 in DNA: TGTGCCAGCAGCGCGACTAGCGGGGGCCAATTTACAAATGAGCAGTTCTTC. The chain employs TRBV7-9 and TRBJ2-1; 12 bases align to TRBD2. The germline CDR1 and CDR2 sequences are SEHNR and FQNEAQ (reference sequence). The CDR3 has 17 amino acids. The V and J ends lost 5 bases and 7 bases, in that order; junction bases with no gene match: 12.

V gene TRBV18 combines with J gene TRBJ1-1, with D possibly TRBD1 on 6 matching bases. Per the germline V gene, CDR1 is KGHSH and CDR2 is LQKENI. The CDR3 is 13 residues long. Trimming removed 3 bases at V and 7 bases at J, with 12 bases between. CDR3 residues: CASSPRTDSEAFF. DNA for the CDR3: TGTGCCAGCTCACCTAGGACAGATAGTGAAGCTTTCTTT.

This clone was counted only a few times. The rearrangement links TRBV7-2 to TRBJ1-5; TRBD1 agrees at 7 bases. The length of the CDR3 is 15 residues. Germline V gene lookup returns CDR1 SGHTA and CDR2 FQGNSA. With 1 base clipped from V and 3 bases from J, the junction kept 3 bases outside the gene matches. Here the CDR3 reads CASSLERGLNQPQHF. The CDR3 nucleotides read TGTGCCAGCAGCTTAGAAAGGGGGCTCAATCAGCCCCAGCATTTT.

The V gene is TRBV5-8, the J gene TRBJ1-5; D is possibly TRBD1 (5 bases). V was cut by 6 bases and J by 2 bases, with 12 bases left in between. The CDR3 covers 14 residues. Germline CDR1 is SGHTS and CDR2 is YDEGEE. In DNA form, the CDR3 reads TGTGCCAGCACCCTAGGGGAGGGCAATCAGCCCCAGCATTTT. This translates into CASTLGEGNQPQHF.

This chain uses TRBV9 with TRBJ1-1, with 7 bases aligning to TRBD1. This CDR3 has 15 residues. V dropped 4 bases and J dropped 3; count of bases not matched to a gene: 9. Per germline, CDR1 SGDLS and CDR2 YYNGEE. The CDR3 nucleotides read TGTGCCAGCAGCTCTTTGACAGGGAAGGACACTGAAGCTTTCTTT. Translating it yields CASSSLTGKDTEAFF.

The chain links TRBV5-4 to TRBJ1-4; no clear D gene. The germline V gene has CDR1 SGHNT and CDR2 YYREEE (reference sequence). This CDR3 is 14 amino acids long. V lost 2 bases and J 8 bases, leaving 13 bases between the germline ends. CDR3 protein: CASSFSTTSEKLFF. CDR3 nucleotide sequence: TGTGCCAGCAGCTTTTCAACAACCAGCGAAAAACTGTTTTTT.

In this sample, this clone turned up a few times. The V call is TRBV27, the J call TRBJ1-2, with 11 bases lining up with TRBD1. V dropped 6 bases and J dropped 8; count of bases not matched to a gene: 11. The germline gives CDR1 MNHEY, CDR2 SMNVEV (reference sequence). CDR3 length: 15 amino acids. The CDR3: CASSTIGQGARGYTF. The CDR3 bases are TGTGCCAGCAGCACAATTGGACAGGGGGCCAGGGGCTACACCTTC.

This clone was recorded once. The chain carries TRBV4-1 and TRBJ1-5; no clear D. V gave up 0 bases and J gave up 6 bases, with 15 bases separating them. CDR1 is MGHRA and CDR2 is YSYEKL in the germline V gene. The CDR3 covers 16 residues. The CDR3 protein is CASSQDRGAVGQPQHF. The CDR3 region has the DNA TGCGCCAGCAGCCAAGATCGGGGAGCAGTGGGTCAGCCCCAGCATTTT.

The J gene is TRBJ2-5, the V gene TRBV5-5; no firm D call. CDR3 size: 13 residues. Germline CDR1 reads SGHKS; CDR2 reads YYEKEE (reference sequence). V lost 1 base and J 5 bases, leaving 9 bases between the germline ends. The chain's CDR3 is CASSLRYGETQYF. Written as DNA, the CDR3 is TGTGCCAGCAGCTTGAGGTACGGGGAGACCCAGTACTTC.

The V gene is TRBV19, the J gene TRBJ1-1; no clear D. Germline lookup yields CDR1 LNHDA and CDR2 SQIVND (reference sequence). The CDR3 is 10 amino acids. V shed 8 bases and J shed 8 bases, with 9 bases lying between them. The DNA of the CDR3 is TGTGCCAGTCGAGGGTGGGAAGCTTTCTTT. Encoded protein: CASRGWEAFF.

V is TRBV10-3 and J is TRBJ2-3; 8 nucleotides line up with TRBD2. V dropped 2 bases and J dropped 4; count of bases not matched to a gene: 5. The CDR3 is made up of 15 amino acids. Germline loops: CDR1 ENHRY, CDR2 SYGVKD. CDR3: CAISESGGSADTQYF. Here the CDR3 DNA reads TGTGCCATCAGTGAGAGCGGGGGTTCCGCAGATACGCAGTATTTT.

DNA of the CDR3: TGTGCCAGCAGCCCGCATACAAACTATGGCTACACCTTC. As protein: CASSPHTNYGYTF. This rearrangement joins TRBV3-1 (or the pseudogene TRBV3-2) to TRBJ1-2; D is uncertain. The CDR3 sequence is 13 residues long. In germline, CDR1 is LGHDT, CDR2 YNNKEL (reference sequence). V lost 4 bases, J lost 2 bases, and 8 bases lay in between.